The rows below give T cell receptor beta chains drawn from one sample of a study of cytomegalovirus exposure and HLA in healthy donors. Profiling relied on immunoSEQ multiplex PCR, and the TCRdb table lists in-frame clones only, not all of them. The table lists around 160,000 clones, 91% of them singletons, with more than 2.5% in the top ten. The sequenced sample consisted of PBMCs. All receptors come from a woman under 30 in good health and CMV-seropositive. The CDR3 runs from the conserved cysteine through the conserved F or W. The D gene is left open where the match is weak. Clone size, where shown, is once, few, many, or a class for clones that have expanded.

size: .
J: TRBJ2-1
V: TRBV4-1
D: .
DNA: TGCGCCAGCAGCCCTTCCCTGAGGCGGAACCTCTACAATGAGCAGTTCTTC
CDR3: CASSPSLRRNLYNEQFF

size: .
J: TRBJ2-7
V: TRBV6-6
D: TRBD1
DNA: TGTGCCAGCAGAGGTTCCGGACAGGGAGTCTACGAGCAGTACTTC
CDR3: CASRGSGQGVYEQYF

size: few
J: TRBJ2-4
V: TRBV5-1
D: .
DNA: TGCGCCAGCAGCTGGGCAGTCGGGGAAAACATTCAGTACTTC
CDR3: CASSWAVGENIQYF

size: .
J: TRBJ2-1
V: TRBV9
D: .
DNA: TGTGCCAGCAGCGTAACTTCCTACAATGAGCAGTTCTTC
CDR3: CASSVTSYNEQFF

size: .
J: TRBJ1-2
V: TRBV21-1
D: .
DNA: TGTGCCAGCAGCAAGCTTGGACAGCCCTATGGCTACACCTTC
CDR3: CASSKLGQPYGYTF

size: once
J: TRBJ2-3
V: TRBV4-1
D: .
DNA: TGCGCCAGCAGCCAAGGACAGCTTACGACTAGCACAGATACGCAGTATTTT
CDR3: CASSQGQLTTSTDTQYF

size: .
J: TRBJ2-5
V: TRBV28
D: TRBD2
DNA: TGTGCCAGCAGTCTTTTTCTAGCGGGAGTAGAGACCCAGTACTTC
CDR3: CASSLFLAGVETQYF

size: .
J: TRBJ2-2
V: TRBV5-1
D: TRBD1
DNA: TGCGCCAGCAGCTCCACCCCCGGACAGGGCGCGAACACCGGGGAGCTGTTTTTT
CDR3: CASSSTPGQGANTGELFF

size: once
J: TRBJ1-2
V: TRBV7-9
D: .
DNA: TGTGCCAGCAGCCCATCTGTCAGGGTCTTGGGCTACACCTTC
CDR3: CASSPSVRVLGYTF

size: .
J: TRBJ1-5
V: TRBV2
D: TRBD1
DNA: TGTGCCAGCAGTGAACAGGGGGGACATCAGCCCCAGCATTTT
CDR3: CASSEQGGHQPQHF

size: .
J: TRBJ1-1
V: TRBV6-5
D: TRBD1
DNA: TGTGCCAGCAGTACCTGGGACAGCATGAACACTGAAGCTTTCTTT
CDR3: CASSTWDSMNTEAFF

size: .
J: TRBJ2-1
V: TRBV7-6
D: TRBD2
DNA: TGTGCCAGCAGCTCGGGACTAGCGGGACCCTACTCCTACAATGAGCAGTTCTTC
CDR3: CASSSGLAGPYSYNEQFF

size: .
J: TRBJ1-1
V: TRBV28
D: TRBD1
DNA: TGTGCCAGCAGTTTAACGACAGGGAGGACTGAAGCTTTCTTT
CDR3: CASSLTTGRTEAFF

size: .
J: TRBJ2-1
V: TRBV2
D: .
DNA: TGTGCCAGCAGAGCGGGTGCCCCGAACAATGAGCAGTTCTTC
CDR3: CASRAGAPNNEQFF

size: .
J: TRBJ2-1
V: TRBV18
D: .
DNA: TGTGCCAGCTCACCCTCAGCAGGGAAGGGCTACAATGAGCAGTTCTTC
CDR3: CASSPSAGKGYNEQFF